A single sample is the source of the 19 T cell receptor beta chains below, sequenced in a study of T-cell reconstitution after alpha-beta-depleted transplantation in children. Unique molecular identifiers were incorporated when the TCRbeta library was constructed. TCRdb fed the PCR reads into MiXCR, producing one record per CDR3 protein. The table includes roughly 570,000 distinct CDR3 sequences, 25% to 30% detected once. Sequencing was performed on PBMCs, taken before TCRalphabeta/CD19-depleted stem cell transplant. These receptors were collected from a boy under two years old with Wiskott-Aldrich syndrome, due to receive a stem cell transplant.

A remark on this clonotype: Just one base apart from a much larger clone, this may be a read error. This sequence joins TRBV5-5 and TRBJ2-1; D might be TRBD2 (6 bases). Germline CDR1 and CDR2: SGHKS and YYEKEE (reference sequence). Trimming took off 4 bases at V and 3 bases at J, with 17 bases between the two ends. The CDR3 extends over 16 amino acids. This CDR3 reads CASSLAAGLRYNEQFF. CDR3 bases: TGTGCCAGCAGCCTGGCGGCGGGACTTCGCTACAATGAGCAGTTCTTC.

This sequence joins TRBV25-1 and TRBJ1-5; D is perhaps TRBD1 (6 bases). The germline V gene has CDR1 MGHDK and CDR2 SYGVNS. Trimming removed 4 bases at V and 5 bases at J, with 12 bases between. This CDR3 region has 14 residues. CDR3 amino acids: CASSGGGAHQPQHF. The CDR3 bases are TGTGCCAGCAGTGGAGGGGGGGCCCATCAGCCCCAGCATTTT.

This clonotype has more than one count but fewer than ten. The chain uses TRBV5-1 and TRBJ2-5; 9 nucleotides match TRBD1. The CDR3 extends over 15 amino acids. Germline V gene lookup returns CDR1 SGHRS and CDR2 YFSETQ. J was trimmed by 0 bases and V by 3 bases; bases with no gene match: 3. The CDR3 DNA sequence: TGCGCCAGCAGCTACGGGGACAGGGACCAAGAGACCCAGTACTTC. This encodes CASSYGDRDQETQYF.

The chain uses TRBV2 and TRBJ2-1, with TRBD1 matching over 9 bases. Germline trimming cut 3 bases from V and 5 bases from J; bases unmatched to any gene: 5. The CDR3 consists of 15 residues. From germline, CDR1 is SNHLY and CDR2 FYNNEI. The CDR3 DNA follows: TGTGCCAGCAGTGACGGGGGACAGGGTAACAATGAGCAGTTCTTC. Amino acid sequence: CASSDGGQGNNEQFF.

The V gene is TRBV5-1, the J gene TRBJ1-2; D is unclear. V lost 3 bases and J lost 8, with 17 bases in between. The CDR3 is made up of 14 amino acids. Germline-derived CDR1 and CDR2 are SGHRS and YFSETQ. CDR3 DNA sequence: TGCGCCAGCAGCTCCCTTCCCGACGGCGAGGGCTACACCTTC. It encodes CASSSLPDGEGYTF.

The chain uses TRBV7-2 and TRBJ2-1; 14 nucleotides agree with TRBD2. This CDR3 region has 14 residues. J lost 16 bases, V lost 4 bases, and 9 bases had no gene match. CDR1 and CDR2 (germline): SGHTA, FQGNSA. The CDR3 nucleotides read TGTGCCAGCAGCTCCGGGACTAGCGGGAGCCCGCGTTTCTTC. This translates into CASSSGTSGSPRFF.

This chain uses TRBV12-3 or TRBV12-4 with TRBJ2-1; TRBD2 matches at 7 bases. CDR3 length equals 15 residues. Germline trimming cut 4 bases from V and 6 bases from J; bases unmatched to any gene: 9. CDR3 in DNA: TGTGCCAGCAGTTCGGGGCGGGAGTCGGTCAATGAGCAGTTCTTC. The encoded protein is CASSSGRESVNEQFF.

V is TRBV7-2 and J is TRBJ2-1; D ambiguous. The CDR3 runs to 15 residues. V lost 2 bases to trimming and J lost 0 bases, with 8 bases between them. The V gene's germline CDR1 is SGHTA and CDR2 FQGNSA. The CDR3 region has the DNA TGTGCCAGCAGCTTACGGCGGCCCTCCTACAATGAGCAGTTCTTC. Encoded protein: CASSLRRPSYNEQFF.

This clonotype has just a few counts. J is TRBJ2-7 and V is TRBV10-3, with D tentatively TRBD2 (5 bases). Germline CDR1 and CDR2: ENHRY and SYGVKD. This CDR3 is built from 13 residues. Trimming removed 6 bases at V and 1 base at J, with 10 bases between. The CDR3 spells CAIRGALSYEQYF. As DNA, the CDR3 is TGTGCCATCAGGGGAGCGCTATCCTACGAGCAGTACTTC.

This clonotype has just a few counts. The CDR3: CSASSGIYEQYF. The CDR3 nucleotides read TGCAGTGCGTCATCGGGCATCTACGAGCAGTACTTC. The V and J genes are TRBV20-1 and TRBJ2-7; the D is unclear. Germline V lookup: CDR1 DFQATT, CDR2 SNEGSKA (reference sequence). The CDR3 spans 12 residues. The V and J ends lost 6 bases and 3 bases respectively, with 12 bases between them.

The rearrangement links TRBV28 to TRBJ2-3; 8 bases are shared with TRBD1. J lost 7 bases, V lost 5 bases, and 11 bases had no gene match. Germline CDR1 and CDR2: MDHEN and SYDVKM. This CDR3 region has 15 residues. The CDR3 sequence is CASSTDGQGLYTQYF. The DNA for the CDR3 is TGTGCCAGCAGTACTGACGGACAGGGACTCTATACGCAGTATTTT.

CDR3 region: CASSQVGVVTDTQYF. DNA for the CDR3: TGCGCCAGCAGCCAAGTAGGGGTTGTCACAGATACGCAGTATTTT. This chain uses TRBV4-1 with TRBJ2-3, with a possible D match to TRBD1 (5 bases). Germline V gene lookup returns CDR1 MGHRA and CDR2 YSYEKL. There are 15 residues in the CDR3. Between the trimmed V and J ends, which lost 1 base and 2 bases, there was a span of 10 bases.

The V and J genes are TRBV4-1 and TRBJ2-2; TRBD2 matches at 8 bases. The V segment lost 4 bases and the J segment 3 bases; nucleotides outside the gene matches: 7. Looked up from germline, CDR1 is MGHRA and CDR2 is YSYEKL. The CDR3 has 16 amino acids. The CDR3 loop is CASSLGTRADTGELFF. The CDR3 nucleotides read TGCGCCAGCAGCCTTGGGACTAGGGCCGACACCGGGGAGCTGTTTTTT.

This clonotype was recorded a few times. The genes are TRBV5-1 and TRBJ1-1; no firm D call. This CDR3 has 15 amino acids. In germline, CDR1 is SGHRS, CDR2 YFSETQ. Trimming pared 1 base from V and 0 bases from J, leaving 10 bases between. The CDR3 is CASSLLPEMNTEAFF. CDR3 coding DNA: TGCGCCAGCAGCTTGCTTCCAGAAATGAACACTGAAGCTTTCTTT.

This sequence joins TRBV5-1 and TRBJ2-1; D call uncertain. Germline V gives CDR1 SGHRS, CDR2 YFSETQ. The ends were cut back, 2 bases at V and 10 bases at J, with 13 bases in the middle. This CDR3 contains 13 residues. The CDR3 nucleotides are TGCGCCAGCAGCTTTCTTACCGATAGAGAGCAGTTCTTC. It codes for CASSFLTDREQFF.

The chain recombines TRBV5-1 with TRBJ2-1, with 12 bases identical to TRBD2. The germline V gene encodes CDR1 SGHRS and CDR2 YFSETQ. V trimming: 4 bases; J trimming: 9 bases; junction bases outside the gene matches: 8. The CDR3 spans 15 residues. CDR3 amino acids: CASSPGLAGLGEQFF. CDR3 nucleotide sequence: TGCGCCAGCAGCCCAGGACTAGCGGGATTGGGTGAGCAGTTCTTC. Based on the CDR3 plus reference TRBV5-1 and TRBJ2-1, the full variable domain is KAGVTQTPRYLIKTRGQQVTLSCSPISGHRSVSWYQQTPGQGLQFLFEYFSETQRNKGNFPGRFSGRQFSNSRSEMNVSTLELGDSALYLCASSPGLAGLGEQFFGPGTRLTVL.

This rearrangement joins TRBV12-3 or TRBV12-4 to TRBJ2-3, with a weak D call TRBD1 (6 bases). The CDR3 is 14 amino acids. V was shortened by 4 bases and J by 0 bases, with 8 bases between the two germline ends. The chain's CDR3 is CASSSQGSTDTQYF. Written as DNA, the CDR3 is TGTGCCAGCAGTTCCCAGGGGAGCACAGATACGCAGTATTTT.

The chain links TRBV5-6 to TRBJ1-1, with D tentatively TRBD1 (5 bases). V gave up 0 bases and J gave up 1 base, with 10 bases separating them. The CDR3 contains 15 residues. Per the germline V gene, CDR1 is SGHDT and CDR2 is YYEEEE. CDR3 sequence (DNA): TGTGCCAGCAGCTTGGCGGCAGGGCAGAACACTGAAGCTTTCTTT. Its protein is CASSLAAGQNTEAFF.

This clonotype appeared a few times. V usage is TRBV5-1 and J usage is TRBJ2-1; TRBD2 aligns across 14 bases. The CDR3 sequence is 19 residues long. Germline V gene sequence: CDR1 SGHRS, CDR2 YFSETQ. V lost 0 bases to trimming and J lost 1 base; unmatched junction nucleotides: 6. The CDR3 DNA reads TGCGCCAGCAGCTTGGTAGGGACTAGCGGGAGATTATCCTACAATGAGCAGTTCTTC. This sequence encodes CASSLVGTSGRLSYNEQFF.